This T cell receptor (beta chain) was profiled in a study of blood T cells in healthy people across ages. Overall study results and limits: It was the long-lived donors that had more naive CD4+ cells and higher diversity than aged donors.

PCR was performed a second time for about 7 to 12 cycles using a sample-barcoded 5' primer and a J-beta primer mix. Each cDNA molecule was tagged by a template-switch adaptor that had 12 random nucleotides. Sequencing yielded, for each sample, at least 3 million paired-end reads carrying CDR3. TCRdb redid the calling of the 5' RACE reads with MiXCR, one entry per CDR3 protein. Among about 730,000 distinct CDR3 sequences listed, roughly 44% were seen once. The CDR3 is made up of 16 amino acids. With V trimmed by 7 bases and J by 1 base, 7 bases remained unmatched. At least ten counts were recorded for this clonotype. Its cognate antigen is unknown.

This TCR was recovered from a woman aged 55-70 years in good health. Sequencing was performed on blood. The V gene is TRBV12-3 or TRBV12-4, the J gene TRBJ2-3; 11 nucleotides agree with TRBD1. The DNA for the CDR3 is TGTGCCAGCACCGAAAGGACAGGGGGCGGCACAGATACGCAGTATTTT. Translated: CASTERTGGGTDTQYF.